Given below is one T cell receptor beta chain in context. Germline V gene lookup returns CDR1 LNHDA and CDR2 SQIVND (reference sequence). The CDR3 spans 18 residues. J lost 6 bases, V lost 1 base, and 12 bases had no gene match. The data originate from a study of OX40 agonist ivuxolimab in advanced cancers. Study context: Patients with hepatocellular carcinoma, melanoma, renal cell or head and neck cancer made up the dose-escalation patients. Prior therapy, whether anti-PD-1, anti-PD-L1 or anti-CTLA-4, was allowed, and roughly 44% had some.

Repertoires were generated with immunoSEQ multiplex PCR, while TCRdb's copy carries only in-frame clones and drops some. The sample records about 110,000 clones, approximately 90% being singletons. This clonotype was sampled from an adult with an advanced solid tumor such as melanoma, head and neck, liver or kidney cancer. Sequenced material: CD4+ or CD8+ T cells sorted from blood, taken in a trial of the OX40 agonist ivuxolimab. The J gene is TRBJ2-1, the V gene TRBV19; 10 bases match TRBD2. The CDR3 protein is CASSIGREREGGPNEQFF. As DNA, the CDR3 is TGTGCCAGTAGTATAGGACGGGAGCGGGAGGGGGGGCCCAATGAGCAGTTCTTC. Supplemented by reference TRBV19 and TRBJ2-1, the full variable domain reads DGGITQSPKYLFRKEGQNVTLSCEQNLNHDAMYWYRQDPGQGLRLIYYSQIVNDFQKGDIAEGYSVSREKKESFPLTVTSAQKNPTAFYLCASSIGREREGGPNEQFFGPGTRLTVL.